This entry is about one TCR beta chain. The data were obtained in a study of blood T cell repertoires in COVID-19. For the study at large: Specimens from acute and convalescent COVID-19 originated in the United States, Italy and Spain. Sample material is recorded as cDNA or gDNA derived from T cells, B-cell-depleted T cells, or PBMCs.

Produced via immunoSEQ multiplex PCR; TCRdb's table is partial and in-frame only. The top ten hold around 8% of the sample, which has fewer than 15,000 clones, almost 95% seen once. Sample: peripheral blood. The receptor was derived from a human donor with active COVID-19. The donor label of this sample is uncertain.

DNA of the CDR3: TGTGCCAGCAGCTTGACTGAAATCTACAATGAGCAGTTCTTC. Translated, it gives CASSLTEIYNEQFF. This sequence joins TRBV7-8 and TRBJ2-1; D call uncertain. The CDR3 is 14 residues long. V dropped 3 bases and J dropped 3 bases, with 9 bases sitting between them. CDR1 is SGHVS, CDR2 FQNEAQ, per germline.